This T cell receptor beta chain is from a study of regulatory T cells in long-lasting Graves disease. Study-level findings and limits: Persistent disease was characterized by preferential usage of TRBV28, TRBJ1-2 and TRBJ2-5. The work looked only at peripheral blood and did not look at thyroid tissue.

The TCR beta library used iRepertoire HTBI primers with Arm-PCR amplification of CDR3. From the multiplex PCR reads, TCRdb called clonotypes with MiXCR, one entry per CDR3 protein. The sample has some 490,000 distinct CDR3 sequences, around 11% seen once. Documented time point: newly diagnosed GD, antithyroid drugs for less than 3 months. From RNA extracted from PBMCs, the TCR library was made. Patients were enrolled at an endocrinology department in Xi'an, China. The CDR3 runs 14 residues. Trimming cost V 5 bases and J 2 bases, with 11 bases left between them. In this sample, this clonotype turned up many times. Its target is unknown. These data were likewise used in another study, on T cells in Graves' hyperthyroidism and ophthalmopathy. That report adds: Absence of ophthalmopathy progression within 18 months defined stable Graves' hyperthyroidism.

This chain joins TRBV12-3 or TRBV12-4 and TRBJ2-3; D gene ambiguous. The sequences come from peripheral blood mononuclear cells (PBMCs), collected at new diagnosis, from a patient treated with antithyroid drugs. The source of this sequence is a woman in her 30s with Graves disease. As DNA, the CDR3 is TGTGCCAGCAGTCGCGAAAGATACACAGATACGCAGTATTTT. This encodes CASSRERYTDTQYF.